Shown below are 25 T cell receptor beta chains from a single sample sequenced in a study of T cells after yellow fever vaccination. MiXCR, applied by TCRdb to the 5' RACE reads, yields one record per CDR3 protein. The table lists roughly 320,000 distinct CDR3 sequences, approximately 11% of them singletons. Sequenced material: CD4+ T cells sorted from PBMCs, taken 45 days after the yellow fever booster vaccination. These receptor sequences come from a man aged 18 to 35 who received the YFV17D yellow fever vaccine.

This rearrangement joins TRBV4-3 to TRBJ2-2, with 10 bases that match TRBD2. Per the germline V gene, CDR1 is LGHNA and CDR2 is YSLEER. CDR3 length equals 16 residues. Unmatched junction bases numbered 9, after V lost 3 bases and J lost 8 bases. In DNA, the CDR3 is TGCGCCAGCAGCCATGAGGGGCTAGCGGGGGCGGGGGAGCTGTTTTTT. It codes for CASSHEGLAGAGELFF.

The CDR3 reads CASSSTRVSQSHSGNTIYF. The CDR3 nucleotides are TGTGCCAGCAGCTCTACCAGGGTATCCCAATCCCACTCTGGAAACACCATATATTTT. The chain joins TRBV7-9 to TRBJ1-3, with D possibly TRBD1 on 5 matching bases. The V and J ends lost 4 bases and 0 bases respectively, with 22 bases between them. CDR1 and CDR2 (germline): SEHNR, FQNEAQ (reference sequence). This CDR3 has 19 residues.

This clonotype was found a few times. This sequence joins TRBV7-3 and TRBJ2-3; D is perhaps TRBD2 (5 bases). This CDR3 is 13 amino acids long. Germline V gene sequence: CDR1 SGHTA, CDR2 FQGTGA. V lost 4 bases, J lost 4 bases, and 9 bases lay in between. CDR3 DNA: TGTGCCAGCAGCTCGGGGTCGGCAGATACGCAGTATTTT. Amino acids: CASSSGSADTQYF.

This clonotype was observed a few times. The chain carries TRBV25-1 and TRBJ2-1; TRBD2 might be the D (5 bases). The V gene lost 1 base and the J gene lost 16 bases, with 11 bases spanning the gap. The germline V gene has CDR1 MGHDK and CDR2 SYGVNS. CDR3 length: 11 amino acids. The CDR3 DNA is TGTGCCAGCAGTGAATTAGGACTCCGATTCTTC. Translation: CASSELGLRFF.

In this sample, this clonotype turned up many times. This sequence joins TRBV19 and TRBJ1-1; D unclear. V lost 0 bases, J lost 5 bases, and 10 bases lay in between. The CDR3 totals 14 residues. CDR1 and CDR2 from the germline V gene are LNHDA and SQIVND (reference sequence). The CDR3 DNA reads as TGTGCCAGTAGTATAGATCGAAGGTGGACTGAAGCTTTCTTT. Translating it yields CASSIDRRWTEAFF.

The table lists this clonotype with a few counts. The chain links TRBV24-1 to TRBJ2-5; the D call may be TRBD1 or TRBD2 (5 bases each). Germline V gene data show CDR1 as KGHDR and CDR2 as SFDVKD. Deletions cut 9 bases from V and 4 bases from J, with 20 bases between. The CDR3 has 15 amino acids. The CDR3 nucleotides are TGTGCCACCGGTCTAGAGGGGATCAAGGGAGAGACCCAGTACTTC. The encoded protein is CATGLEGIKGETQYF.

This clonotype was recorded many times. The rearrangement links TRBV12-3 or TRBV12-4 to TRBJ2-3, with TRBD2 matching 10 bases. V trimming: 5 bases; J trimming: 4 bases; junction bases outside the gene matches: 6. The CDR3 length is 15 residues. The CDR3 nucleotides read TGTGCCAGCAGTCCCTCCGGGACTAGCGCAGATACGCAGTATTTT. Protein: CASSPSGTSADTQYF.

The chain employs TRBV20-1 and TRBJ1-3, with D tentatively TRBD1 (6 bases). The ends were cut back, 7 bases at V and 2 bases at J, with 15 bases in the middle. Germline V gene sequence: CDR1 DFQATT, CDR2 SNEGSKA (reference sequence). This CDR3 spans 14 amino acids. The DNA of the CDR3 is TGCAGTGTTCGCTTAGGGGGGCCTGGAAACACCATATATTTT. This encodes CSVRLGGPGNTIYF.

The chain recombines TRBV4-2 with TRBJ2-7, with 9 bases lining up with TRBD1. This CDR3 comprises 15 residues. Trimming took 1 base from V and 2 from J; bases not matched to a gene: 3. CDR1 is LGHNA and CDR2 is YNFKEQ in the germline V gene. The chain's CDR3 is CASSQVRDRAYEQYF. In DNA, the CDR3 is TGTGCCAGCAGCCAAGTCCGGGACAGGGCCTACGAGCAGTACTTC.

The V gene is TRBV7-2, the J gene TRBJ2-7; 8 bases are shared with TRBD1. This CDR3 has 15 residues. Germline V gives CDR1 SGHTA, CDR2 FQGNSA. With 3 bases clipped from V and 2 bases from J, the junction kept 6 bases outside the gene matches. DNA for the CDR3: TGTGCCAGCAGCTTTGGCAGGGGGCCTCCCTACGAGCAGTACGTC. Translated: CASSFGRGPPYEQYV.

This clonotype was recorded a few times. The chain employs TRBV7-2 and TRBJ2-5, with a possible D match to TRBD2 (6 bases). Trimming took off 4 bases at V and 5 bases at J, with 14 bases between the two ends. The CDR3 is 14 residues long. Germline lookup yields CDR1 SGHTA and CDR2 FQGNSA. The CDR3 sequence is CASSSWTSGETQYF. The CDR3 DNA reads TGTGCCAGCAGCTCATGGACAAGCGGGGAGACCCAGTACTTC.

The rearrangement uses TRBV7-6 and TRBJ1-1; D not resolved. Germline assignment: CDR1 SGHVS and CDR2 FNYEAQ. The CDR3 totals 12 residues. V was cut by 5 bases and J by 8 bases, with 12 bases left in between. The CDR3 nucleotides read TGTGCCAGCAGCAGGAACGGCCCCGAAGCTTTCTTT. Protein product: CASSRNGPEAFF.

This clonotype was observed a few times. The chain uses TRBV6-2 or TRBV6-3 and TRBJ1-2; no firm D call. This CDR3 is built from 15 residues. CDR1 and CDR2 from the germline V gene are MNHEY and SVGEGT. Trimming took 2 bases from V and 4 from J, leaving 14 bases between them. CDR3 bases: TGTGCCAGCAGTTACCATCAGACACCTGGCTATGGCTACACCTTC. Encoded protein: CASSYHQTPGYGYTF.

The gene calls are TRBV5-1 and TRBJ2-3; D unresolved. CDR1 is SGHRS, CDR2 YFSETQ, per germline. The CDR3 loop spans 12 amino acids. Trimming shortened V by 0 bases and J by 7 bases, and 6 bases separated the two germline ends. CDR3 residues: CASSLGQYTQYF. DNA for the CDR3: TGCGCCAGCAGCTTGGGTCAATATACGCAGTATTTT.

There are many counts of this clonotype. The rearrangement uses TRBV5-1 and TRBJ2-1, with 15 bases that match TRBD2. Germline V lookup: CDR1 SGHRS, CDR2 YFSETQ. Trimming removed 4 bases from V and 10 bases from J; junction bases left unmatched: 9. The CDR3 is 16 amino acids. CDR3 protein: CASSRTSGGAYQEQFF. The CDR3 DNA sequence: TGCGCCAGCAGCAGGACTAGCGGGGGGGCCTATCAGGAGCAGTTCTTC.

This clonotype was seen only a few times. This chain links TRBV5-1 with TRBJ2-5; D may be TRBD2 (5 bases). The CDR3 has 13 residues. V was clipped by 1 base and J by 7 bases, with 11 bases between them. Germline-derived CDR1 and CDR2 are SGHRS and YFSETQ. Here the CDR3 reads CASSLTGSRTQYF. CDR3 DNA sequence: TGCGCCAGCAGCTTGACGGGAAGTCGGACCCAGTACTTC.

The V call is TRBV6-5, the J call TRBJ1-1; D not certain. The CDR3 has 13 amino acids. CDR1 MNHEY and CDR2 SVGAGI come from the germline V gene. Trimming left V 2 bases short and J 0 bases short, with 4 bases between. CDR3 in DNA: TGTGCCAGCAGTTACATCGTGAACACTGAAGCTTTCTTT. Translating it yields CASSYIVNTEAFF.

The J gene is TRBJ1-2, the V gene TRBV4-3; possible D gene TRBD1, 5 bases. V was shortened by 0 bases and J by 7 bases, with 9 bases between the two germline ends. The CDR3 is made up of 13 amino acids. The V gene's germline CDR1 is LGHNA and CDR2 YSLEER. The CDR3 bases are TGCGCCAGCAGCCAAGATCAGAGGGGTGGCTACACCTTC. It specifies CASSQDQRGGYTF.

The chain recombines TRBV24-1 with TRBJ2-1; D might be TRBD2 (7 bases). V was shortened by 3 bases and J by 0 bases, with 14 bases between the two germline ends. CDR1 KGHDR and CDR2 SFDVKD come from the germline V gene. The CDR3 extends over 17 amino acids. CDR3 sequence reads: CATSDGGAGSSYNEQFF. In DNA, the CDR3 is TGTGCCACCAGTGATGGGGGGGCGGGAAGCTCCTACAATGAGCAGTTCTTC.

This clonotype was observed a few times. The V and J genes are TRBV5-1 and TRBJ1-1; 9 bases line up with TRBD1. V dropped 2 bases and J dropped 1; count of bases not matched to a gene: 3. This CDR3 spans 15 amino acids. Germline values: CDR1 SGHRS, CDR2 YFSETQ. CDR3 sequence: CASSFLGQGNTEAFF. The DNA for the CDR3 is TGCGCCAGCAGCTTTTTGGGACAGGGGAACACTGAAGCTTTCTTT.

V gene TRBV5-4 combines with J gene TRBJ1-6; no clear D. Germline CDR1 is SGHNT and CDR2 is YYREEE (reference sequence). CDR3 length: 15 residues. V lost 1 base and J lost 8, with 13 bases in between. The CDR3 loop reads CASSLTGSGYSPLHF. The CDR3 region has the DNA TGTGCCAGCAGCTTGACTGGATCGGGGTATTCACCCCTCCACTTT.

This clonotype came up a few times. The V gene is TRBV6-2 or TRBV6-3, the J gene TRBJ1-5, with D perhaps matching TRBD1 (5 bases). Germline V gives CDR1 MNHEY, CDR2 SVGEGT. The CDR3 runs to 16 residues. V lost 6 bases, J lost 3 bases, and 18 bases lay in between. The CDR3 sequence: CASRRPGTGNNQPQHF. CDR3 nucleotides: TGTGCCAGCAGACGACCCGGGACGGGTAACAATCAGCCCCAGCATTTT.

CDR3 sequence (DNA): TGTGCCAGCAGCTTGGGGAGAGAAACCGGGGAGCTGTTTTTT. Translating it yields CASSLGRETGELFF. The V and J genes are TRBV7-9 and TRBJ2-2, with D maybe TRBD2 (5 bases). The CDR3 sequence is 14 residues long. V was trimmed by 3 bases and J by 5 bases, leaving 10 bases between them. Germline V gene sequence: CDR1 SEHNR, CDR2 FQNEAQ (reference sequence).

The chain is built from TRBV20-1 and TRBJ2-3, with 12 bases that match TRBD2. Trimming removed 3 bases from V and 2 bases from J; junction bases left unmatched: 6. CDR3 length: 16 residues. Germline V gene data show CDR1 as DFQATT and CDR2 as SNEGSKA (reference sequence). The CDR3 DNA reads TGCAGTGCTAGTGCCAGGACTAGCGGGGACACAGATACGCAGTATTTT. Amino acid sequence: CSASARTSGDTDTQYF.

The sample holds a few counts of this clonotype. The genes are TRBV7-2 and TRBJ2-1, with D unclear. V was shortened by 5 bases and J by 0 bases, with 11 bases between the two germline ends. The CDR3 is made up of 15 amino acids. Germline CDR1 and CDR2: SGHTA and FQGNSA. CDR3 DNA sequence: TGTGCCAGCAGCCCCGATAGTAGCTCCTACAATGAGCAGTTCTTC. Protein product: CASSPDSSSYNEQFF.